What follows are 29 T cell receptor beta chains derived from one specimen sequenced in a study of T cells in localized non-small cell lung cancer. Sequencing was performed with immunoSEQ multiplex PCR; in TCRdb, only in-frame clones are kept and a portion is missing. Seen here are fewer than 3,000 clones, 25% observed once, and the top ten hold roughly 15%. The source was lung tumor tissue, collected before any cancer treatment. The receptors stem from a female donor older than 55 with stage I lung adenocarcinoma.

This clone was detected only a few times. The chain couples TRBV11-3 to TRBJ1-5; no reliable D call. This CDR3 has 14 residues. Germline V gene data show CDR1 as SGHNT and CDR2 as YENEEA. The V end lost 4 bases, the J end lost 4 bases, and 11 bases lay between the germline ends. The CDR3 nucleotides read TGTGCCAGCAGCTCACAAAACAAGAATCAGCCCCAGCATTTT. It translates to CASSSQNKNQPQHF.

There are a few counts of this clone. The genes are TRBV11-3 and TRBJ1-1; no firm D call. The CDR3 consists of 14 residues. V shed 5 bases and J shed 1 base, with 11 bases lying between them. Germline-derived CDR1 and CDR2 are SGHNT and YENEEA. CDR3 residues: CASSQTLGNTEAFF. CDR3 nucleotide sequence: TGTGCCAGCAGCCAGACCTTAGGGAACACTGAAGCTTTCTTT.

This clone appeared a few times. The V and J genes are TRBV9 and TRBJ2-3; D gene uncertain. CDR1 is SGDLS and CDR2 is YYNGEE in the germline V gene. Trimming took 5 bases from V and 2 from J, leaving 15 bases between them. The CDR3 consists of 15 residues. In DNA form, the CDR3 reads TGTGCCAGCAGTGTTGGCCTACAGTTCACAGATACGCAGTATTTT. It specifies CASSVGLQFTDTQYF. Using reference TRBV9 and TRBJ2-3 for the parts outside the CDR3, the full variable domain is DSGVTQTPKHLITATGQRVTLRCSPRSGDLSVYWYQQSLDQGLQFLIQYYNGEERAKGNILERFSAQQFPDLHSELNLSSLELGDSALYFCASSVGLQFTDTQYFGPGTRLTVL.

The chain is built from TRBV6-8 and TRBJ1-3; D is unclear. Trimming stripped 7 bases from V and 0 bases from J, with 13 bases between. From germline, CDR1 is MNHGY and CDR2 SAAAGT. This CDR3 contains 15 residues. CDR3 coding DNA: TGTGCCAGCAAAGAGACGCAGCTCTCTGGAAACACCATATATTTT. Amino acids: CASKETQLSGNTIYF.

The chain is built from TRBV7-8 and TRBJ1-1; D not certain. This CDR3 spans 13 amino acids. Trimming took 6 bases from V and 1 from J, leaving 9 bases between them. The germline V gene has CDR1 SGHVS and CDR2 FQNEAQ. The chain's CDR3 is CASRPDWNTEAFF. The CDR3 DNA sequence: TGTGCCAGCAGGCCGGACTGGAACACTGAAGCTTTCTTT. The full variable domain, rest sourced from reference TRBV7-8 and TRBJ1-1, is GAGVSQSPRYKVAKRGQDVALRCDPISGHVSLFWYQQALGQGPEFLTYFQNEAQLDKSGLPSDRFFAERPEGSVSTLKIQRTQQEDSAVYLCASRPDWNTEAFFGQGTRLTVV.

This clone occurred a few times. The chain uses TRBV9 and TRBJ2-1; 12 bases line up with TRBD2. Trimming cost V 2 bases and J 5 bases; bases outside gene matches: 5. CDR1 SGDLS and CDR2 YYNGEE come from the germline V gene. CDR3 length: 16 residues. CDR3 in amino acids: CASSVSSGRGHNEQFF. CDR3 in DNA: TGTGCCAGCAGCGTTTCTAGCGGGAGGGGGCACAATGAGCAGTTCTTC.

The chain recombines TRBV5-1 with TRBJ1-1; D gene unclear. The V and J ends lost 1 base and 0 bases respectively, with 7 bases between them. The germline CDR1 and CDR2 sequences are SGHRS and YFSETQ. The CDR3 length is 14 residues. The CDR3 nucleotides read TGCGCCAGCAGCTTGTCAGGCCTGAACACTGAAGCTTTCTTT. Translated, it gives CASSLSGLNTEAFF.

CDR3 DNA sequence: TGTGCCAGTAGTATTCAGGTTAATCAGCCCCAGCATTTT. Amino acids: CASSIQVNQPQHF. The chain joins TRBV19 to TRBJ1-5; D is unclear. The CDR3 is 13 residues long. Germline V lookup: CDR1 LNHDA, CDR2 SQIVND (reference sequence). Trimming shortened V by 3 bases and J by 4 bases, and 7 bases separated the two germline ends.

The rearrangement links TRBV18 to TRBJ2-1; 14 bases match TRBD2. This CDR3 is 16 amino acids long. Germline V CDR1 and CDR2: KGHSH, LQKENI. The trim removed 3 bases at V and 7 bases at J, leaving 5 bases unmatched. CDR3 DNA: TGTGCCAGCTCACCTTCGACTAGCGGGAGGGTTAATGAGCAGTTCTTC. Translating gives CASSPSTSGRVNEQFF.

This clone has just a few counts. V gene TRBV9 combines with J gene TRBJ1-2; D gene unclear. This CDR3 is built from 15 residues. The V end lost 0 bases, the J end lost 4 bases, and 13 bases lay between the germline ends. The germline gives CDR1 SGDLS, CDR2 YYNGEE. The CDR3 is CASSVEAATVYGYTF. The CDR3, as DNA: TGTGCCAGCAGCGTAGAGGCAGCGACCGTCTATGGCTACACCTTC.

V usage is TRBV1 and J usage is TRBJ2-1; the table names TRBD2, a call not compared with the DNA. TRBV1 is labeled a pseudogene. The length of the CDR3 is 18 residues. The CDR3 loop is CASSQDWESAGGINEQFF. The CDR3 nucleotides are TGCGCCAGCAGCCAAGATTGGGAGAGCGCGGGAGGGATCAATGAGCAGTTCTTC.

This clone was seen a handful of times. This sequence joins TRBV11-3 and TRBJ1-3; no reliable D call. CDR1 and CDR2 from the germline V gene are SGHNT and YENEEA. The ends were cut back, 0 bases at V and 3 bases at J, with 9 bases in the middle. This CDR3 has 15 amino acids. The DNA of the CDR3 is TGTGCCAGCAGCTTAGAATTCGGGTTTGGAAACACCATATATTTT. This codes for CASSLEFGFGNTIYF.

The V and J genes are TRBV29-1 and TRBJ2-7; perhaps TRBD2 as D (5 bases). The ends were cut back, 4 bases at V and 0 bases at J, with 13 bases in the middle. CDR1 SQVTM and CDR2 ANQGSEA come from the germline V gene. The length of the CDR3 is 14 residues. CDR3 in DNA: TGCAGCGTTGGAGGAGCGGCCAGCTCCTACGAGCAGTACTTC. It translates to CSVGGAASSYEQYF.

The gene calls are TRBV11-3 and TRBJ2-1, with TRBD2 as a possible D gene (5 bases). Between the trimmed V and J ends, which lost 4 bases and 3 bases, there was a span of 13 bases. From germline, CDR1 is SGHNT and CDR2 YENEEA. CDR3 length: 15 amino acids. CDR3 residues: CASSYDIGNYNEQFF. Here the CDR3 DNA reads TGTGCCAGCAGCTACGATATCGGGAACTACAATGAGCAGTTCTTC.

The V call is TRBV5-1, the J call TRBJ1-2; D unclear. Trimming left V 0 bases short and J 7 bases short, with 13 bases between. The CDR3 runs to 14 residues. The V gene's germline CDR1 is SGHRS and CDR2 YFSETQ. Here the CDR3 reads CASSLESVQGGYTF. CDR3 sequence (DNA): TGCGCCAGCAGCTTGGAGTCAGTGCAAGGTGGCTACACCTTC.

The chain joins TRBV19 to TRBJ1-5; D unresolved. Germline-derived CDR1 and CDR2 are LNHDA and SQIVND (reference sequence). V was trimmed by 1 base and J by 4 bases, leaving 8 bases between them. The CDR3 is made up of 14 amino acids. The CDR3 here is CASSIVGRNQPQHF. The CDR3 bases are TGTGCCAGTAGTATAGTGGGCAGGAATCAGCCCCAGCATTTT.

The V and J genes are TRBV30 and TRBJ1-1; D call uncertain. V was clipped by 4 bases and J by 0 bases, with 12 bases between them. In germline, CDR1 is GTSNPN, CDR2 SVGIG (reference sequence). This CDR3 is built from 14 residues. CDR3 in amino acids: CAWTGNLMNTEAFF. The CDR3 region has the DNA TGTGCCTGGACTGGGAACCTCATGAACACTGAAGCTTTCTTT.

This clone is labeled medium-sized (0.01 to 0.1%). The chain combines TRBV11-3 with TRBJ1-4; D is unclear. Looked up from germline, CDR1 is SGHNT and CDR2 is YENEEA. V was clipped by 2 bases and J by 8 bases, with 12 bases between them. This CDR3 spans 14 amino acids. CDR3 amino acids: CASSLMTFGEKLFF. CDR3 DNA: TGTGCCAGCAGCTTAATGACTTTCGGAGAAAAACTGTTTTTT.

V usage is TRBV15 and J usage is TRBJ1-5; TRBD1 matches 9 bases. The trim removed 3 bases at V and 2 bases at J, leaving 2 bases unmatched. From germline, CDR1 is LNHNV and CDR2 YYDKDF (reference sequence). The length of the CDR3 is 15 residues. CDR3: CATSSWTGGNQPQHF. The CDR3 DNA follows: TGTGCCACCAGCAGTTGGACAGGGGGCAATCAGCCCCAGCATTTT.

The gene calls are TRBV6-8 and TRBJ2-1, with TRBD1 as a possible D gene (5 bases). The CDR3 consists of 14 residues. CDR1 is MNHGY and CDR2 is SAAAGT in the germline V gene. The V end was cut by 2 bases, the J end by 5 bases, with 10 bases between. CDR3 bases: TGTGCCAGCAGTTACGGCAGGGCCCACAATGAGCAGTTCTTC. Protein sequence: CASSYGRAHNEQFF.

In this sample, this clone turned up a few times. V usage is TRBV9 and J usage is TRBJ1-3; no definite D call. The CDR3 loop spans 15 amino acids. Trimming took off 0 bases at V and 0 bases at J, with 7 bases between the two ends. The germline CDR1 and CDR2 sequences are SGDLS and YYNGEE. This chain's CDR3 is CASSVGSGSGNTIYF. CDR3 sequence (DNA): TGTGCCAGCAGCGTAGGCAGTGGCTCTGGAAACACCATATATTTT. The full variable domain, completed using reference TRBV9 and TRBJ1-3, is DSGVTQTPKHLITATGQRVTLRCSPRSGDLSVYWYQQSLDQGLQFLIQYYNGEERAKGNILERFSAQQFPDLHSELNLSSLELGDSALYFCASSVGSGSGNTIYFGEGSWLTVV.

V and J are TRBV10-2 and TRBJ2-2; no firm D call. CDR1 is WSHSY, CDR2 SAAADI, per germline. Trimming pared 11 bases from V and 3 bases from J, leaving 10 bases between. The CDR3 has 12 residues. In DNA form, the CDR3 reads TGCGCCTCTCAAGGGTACACCGGGGAGCTGTTTTTT. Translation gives CASQGYTGELFF.

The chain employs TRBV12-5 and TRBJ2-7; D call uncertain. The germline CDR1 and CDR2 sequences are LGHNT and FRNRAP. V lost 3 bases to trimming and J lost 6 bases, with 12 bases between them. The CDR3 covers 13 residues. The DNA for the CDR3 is TGTGCTAGTGGTTTCCGACGGCGGACCGAGCAGTACTTC. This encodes CASGFRRRTEQYF.

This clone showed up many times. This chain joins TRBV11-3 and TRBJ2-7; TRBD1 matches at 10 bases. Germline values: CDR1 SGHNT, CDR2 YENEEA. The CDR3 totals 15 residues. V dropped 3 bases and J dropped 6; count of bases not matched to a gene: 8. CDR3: CASSFFAGTGVEQYF. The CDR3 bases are TGTGCCAGCAGCTTTTTCGCCGGGACAGGGGTCGAGCAGTACTTC.

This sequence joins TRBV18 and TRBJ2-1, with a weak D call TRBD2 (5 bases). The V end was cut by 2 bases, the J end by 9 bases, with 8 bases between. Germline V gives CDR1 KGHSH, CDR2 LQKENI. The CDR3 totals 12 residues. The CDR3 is CASSPRAGEQFF. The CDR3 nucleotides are TGTGCCAGCTCACCAAGGGCGGGTGAGCAGTTCTTC.

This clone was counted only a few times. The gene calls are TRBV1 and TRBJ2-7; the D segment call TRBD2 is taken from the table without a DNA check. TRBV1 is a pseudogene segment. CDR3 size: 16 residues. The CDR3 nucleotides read TGCGCCAGCAGCCAAGTAGTACGGGGGGGACTCAACGAGCAGTACTTC. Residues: CASSQVVRGGLNEQYF.

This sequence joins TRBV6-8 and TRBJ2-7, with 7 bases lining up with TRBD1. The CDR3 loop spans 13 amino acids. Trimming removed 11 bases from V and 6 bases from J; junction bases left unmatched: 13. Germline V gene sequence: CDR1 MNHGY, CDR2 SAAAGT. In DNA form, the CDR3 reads TGTGCCGCTGGAGGACAGGCCGTTGGCGAGCAGTACTTC. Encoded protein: CAAGGQAVGEQYF.

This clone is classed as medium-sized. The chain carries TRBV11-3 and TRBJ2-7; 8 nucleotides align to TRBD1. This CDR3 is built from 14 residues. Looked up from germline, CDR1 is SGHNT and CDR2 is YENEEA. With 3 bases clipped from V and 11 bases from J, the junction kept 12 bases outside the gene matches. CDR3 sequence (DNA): TGTGCCAGCAGCTTGGAGGGACAGGCCCTCCGCGAGTACTTC. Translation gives CASSLEGQALREYF.

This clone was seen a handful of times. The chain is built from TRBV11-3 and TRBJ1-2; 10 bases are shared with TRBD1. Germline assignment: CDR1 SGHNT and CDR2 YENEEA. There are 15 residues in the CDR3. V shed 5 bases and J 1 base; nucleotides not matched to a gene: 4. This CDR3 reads CASSLRTGGNYGYTF. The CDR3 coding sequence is TGTGCCAGCAGCCTTCGGACAGGGGGTAACTATGGCTACACCTTC.